The 16 T cell receptor beta chains below all came from one sample that was sequenced in a study of T cell responses to AZD1222 COVID-19 vaccine. Produced via immunoSEQ multiplex PCR; TCRdb's table is partial and in-frame only. The table shows approximately 190,000 clones, with roughly 92% occurring only once. The starting material was peripheral blood, obtained 28 days after the second dose of the MenACWY control vaccine. Receptors were obtained from an adult who received the MenACWY meningococcal vaccine as a control.

Concerning this clone: This specimen includes other DNA sequences encoding the same CDR3. V gene TRBV29-1 combines with J gene TRBJ2-1; D not certain. The CDR3 runs to 12 residues. CDR1 is SQVTM and CDR2 is ANQGSEA in the germline V gene. With 3 bases removed from V and 6 bases from J, the gap between germline ends came to 9 bases. The DNA for the CDR3 is TGCAGCGTTGAGTCAGGCCGCAATGAGCAGTTCTTC. It is translated as CSVESGRNEQFF.

This clone was recorded a few times. The chain uses TRBV28 and TRBJ1-2; TRBD1 matches 7 bases. Trimming removed 1 base from V and 5 bases from J; junction bases left unmatched: 7. Germline V lookup: CDR1 MDHEN, CDR2 SYDVKM. The CDR3 sequence is 15 residues long. CDR3 DNA sequence: TGTGCCAGCAGTTTATTTGAGGGGGCAGGGTATGGCTACACCTTC. Translated, it gives CASSLFEGAGYGYTF.

V gene TRBV10-2 combines with J gene TRBJ1-1; unclear D gene. Germline V gene lookup returns CDR1 WSHSY and CDR2 SAAADI. Trimming removed 6 bases at V and 6 bases at J, with 11 bases between. The CDR3 covers 12 residues. The CDR3 reads CASSPREAEAFF. The CDR3 region has the DNA TGCGCCAGCAGCCCGAGGGAGGCTGAAGCTTTCTTT.

This chain links TRBV24-1 with TRBJ2-1; 9 nucleotides align to TRBD2. V trimming: 1 base; J trimming: 12 bases; junction bases outside the gene matches: 6. The CDR3 is made up of 14 amino acids. The germline gives CDR1 KGHDR, CDR2 SFDVKD. The CDR3 sequence: CATSDLTSGSRQFF. The CDR3 DNA sequence: TGTGCCACCAGTGATTTAACTAGCGGGTCTAGGCAGTTCTTC.

There are a few counts of this clone. The chain is built from TRBV7-9 and TRBJ1-2; D gene uncertain. The germline V and J ends were trimmed by 5 bases and 4 bases, with 11 bases remaining between them. The CDR3 is made up of 13 amino acids. Germline lookup yields CDR1 SEHNR and CDR2 FQNEAQ (reference sequence). CDR3 loop: CASSPTRIYGYTF. Here the CDR3 DNA reads TGTGCCAGCAGCCCGACACGAATCTATGGCTACACCTTC.

The V call is TRBV5-1, the J call TRBJ2-3; D unresolved. Looked up from germline, CDR1 is SGHRS and CDR2 is YFSETQ. This CDR3 spans 14 amino acids. V was pared by 4 bases and J by 2 bases, with 11 bases between. In DNA form, the CDR3 reads TGCGCCAGCAGCCAAAGGACGGCCACAGATACGCAGTATTTT. Amino acid sequence: CASSQRTATDTQYF.

The gene calls are TRBV4-3 and TRBJ2-5, with D possibly matching TRBD1 (5 bases). The CDR3 is 14 amino acids. V was cut by 1 base and J by 4 bases, with 10 bases left in between. Per the germline V gene, CDR1 is LGHNA and CDR2 is YSLEER. CDR3 protein: CASSQVRQSETQYF. Here the CDR3 DNA reads TGCGCCAGCAGCCAAGTGAGACAGTCAGAGACCCAGTACTTC.

The V gene is TRBV6-5, the J gene TRBJ2-5; D not resolved. This CDR3 contains 14 residues. In germline, CDR1 is MNHEY, CDR2 SVGAGI. V was clipped by 7 bases and J by 2 bases, with 14 bases between them. The DNA for the CDR3 is TGTGCCAGCAACCCATGGCCCGAACAAGAGACCCAGTACTTC. Protein sequence: CASNPWPEQETQYF.

The rearrangement links TRBV18 to TRBJ1-2, with no clear D. The CDR3 sequence is 18 residues long. Germline V gene data show CDR1 as KGHSH and CDR2 as LQKENI. The V and J ends lost 0 bases and 0 bases respectively, with 17 bases between them. CDR3 amino acids: CASSPPNSLAAPNYGYTF. CDR3 sequence (DNA): TGTGCCAGCTCACCACCGAATTCCTTAGCCGCTCCTAACTATGGCTACACCTTC.

The chain has TRBV18 and TRBJ2-1; 10 bases align to TRBD2. Trimming removed 3 bases from V and 7 bases from J; junction bases left unmatched: 6. The CDR3 is made up of 15 amino acids. Germline loops: CDR1 KGHSH, CDR2 LQKENI. This CDR3 is CASSPLASGRNEQFF. CDR3 sequence (DNA): TGTGCCAGCTCACCGTTGGCTAGCGGGAGAAATGAGCAGTTCTTC.

The rearrangement joins TRBV14 to TRBJ2-5; 13 positions agree with TRBD2. V lost 0 bases, J lost 5 bases, and 9 bases stayed unmatched. The CDR3 is 18 amino acids. Germline V gives CDR1 SGHDN, CDR2 FVKESK. CDR3 protein: CASSQESTSGRPGETQYF. CDR3 nucleotide sequence: TGTGCCAGCAGCCAAGAGTCGACTAGCGGGAGGCCGGGGGAGACCCAGTACTTC.

V gene TRBV19 combines with J gene TRBJ2-2; D might be TRBD1 (5 bases). Trimming removed 4 bases from V and 5 bases from J, with 17 bases in between. This CDR3 has 16 amino acids. Per germline, CDR1 LNHDA and CDR2 SQIVND (reference sequence). The CDR3 DNA reads TGTGCCAGTAGTAGAGACAGTCGGATCTTGACCGGGGAGCTGTTTTTT. Translated, it gives CASSRDSRILTGELFF. The whole variable domain, remainder taken from reference TRBV19 and TRBJ2-2, is DGGITQSPKYLFRKEGQNVTLSCEQNLNHDAMYWYRQDPGQGLRLIYYSQIVNDFQKGDIAEGYSVSREKKESFPLTVTSAQKNPTAFYLCASSRDSRILTGELFFGEGSRLTVL.

This chain joins TRBV3-1 (or the pseudogene TRBV3-2) and TRBJ1-2; D is ambiguous. CDR1 is LGHDT, CDR2 YNNKEL, per germline (reference sequence). The CDR3 extends over 16 amino acids. V lost 0 bases, J lost 4 bases, and 15 bases lay in between. CDR3 nucleotide sequence: TGTGCCAGCAGCCAAGATCTACCCCGGGCGGGCTATGGCTACACCTTC. Protein: CASSQDLPRAGYGYTF.

The chain couples TRBV9 to TRBJ1-6; D remains ambiguous. CDR1 and CDR2 (germline): SGDLS, YYNGEE. This CDR3 is built from 13 residues. Trimming shortened V by 4 bases and J by 10 bases, and 12 bases separated the two germline ends. CDR3 region: CASSPRMRSPLHF. In DNA form, the CDR3 reads TGTGCCAGCAGCCCCAGGATGCGCTCACCCCTCCACTTT. Full variable domain (rest looked up from reference TRBV9 and TRBJ1-6): DSGVTQTPKHLITATGQRVTLRCSPRSGDLSVYWYQQSLDQGLQFLIQYYNGEERAKGNILERFSAQQFPDLHSELNLSSLELGDSALYFCASSPRMRSPLHFGNGTRLTVT.

The chain employs TRBV27 and TRBJ2-2, with TRBD1 as a possible D gene (6 bases). Germline lookup yields CDR1 MNHEY and CDR2 SMNVEV (reference sequence). Deletions cut 2 bases from V and 2 bases from J, with 9 bases between. The length of the CDR3 is 15 residues. The CDR3 spells CASSLNRANTGELFF. CDR3 nucleotide sequence: TGTGCCAGCAGTTTAAACAGGGCTAACACCGGGGAGCTGTTTTTT.

The chain has TRBV5-5 and TRBJ2-7, with 7 bases fitting TRBD1. CDR3 size: 15 residues. J lost 2 bases, V lost 2 bases, and 7 bases had no gene match. Per germline, CDR1 SGHKS and CDR2 YYEKEE (reference sequence). The CDR3 DNA is TGTGCCAGCAGCTTTTCCCCGGACAGGACCTACGAGCAGTACTTC. Protein: CASSFSPDRTYEQYF. The variable domain in full, completed from reference TRBV5-5 and TRBJ2-7, reads DAGVTQSPTHLIKTRGQQVTLRCSPISGHKSVSWYQQVLGQGPQFIFQYYEKEERGRGNFPDRFSARQFPNYSSELNVNALLLGDSALYLCASSFSPDRTYEQYFGPGTRLTVT.